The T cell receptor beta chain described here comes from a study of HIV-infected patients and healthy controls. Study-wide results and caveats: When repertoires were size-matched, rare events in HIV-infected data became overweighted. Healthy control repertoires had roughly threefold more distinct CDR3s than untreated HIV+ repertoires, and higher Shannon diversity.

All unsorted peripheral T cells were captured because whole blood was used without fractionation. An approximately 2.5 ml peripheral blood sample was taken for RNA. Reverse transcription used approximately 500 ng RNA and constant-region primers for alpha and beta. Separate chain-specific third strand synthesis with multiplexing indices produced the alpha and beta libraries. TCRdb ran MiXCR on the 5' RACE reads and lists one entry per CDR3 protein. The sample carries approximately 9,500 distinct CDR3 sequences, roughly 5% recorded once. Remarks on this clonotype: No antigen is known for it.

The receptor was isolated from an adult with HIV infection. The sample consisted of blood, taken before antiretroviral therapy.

Here the CDR3 DNA reads TGTGCCACGCGAGGTGTGTACACAGATACGCAGTATTTT. This gives the protein CATRGVYTDTQYF. The chain carries TRBV5-4 and TRBJ2-3; D is unclear. V was shortened by 9 bases and J by 2 bases, with 13 bases between the two germline ends. CDR3 length: 13 amino acids. Germline V gene data show CDR1 as SGHNT and CDR2 as YYREEE (reference sequence).